This T cell receptor beta chain was sequenced for a study of T-cell memory formation after mild COVID-19. Study results and limitations: Clones shrinking between day 15 and 85 showed a balanced CD4/CD8 split, and those that grew later tilted toward CD4+. Shrinking CD4+ clones resided mostly in CM and EM, and CD8+ ones in EMRA. Cross-reactive memory seemingly joined, as some responding clones were found in pre-infection memory.

Amplification by 5'RACE using constant-segment primers produced TCR alpha and TCR beta cDNA libraries that carried sample barcodes and UMIs. MiXCR, applied by TCRdb to the 5' RACE reads, yields one record per CDR3 protein. The sample consists of 410,000 or so distinct CDR3 sequences, 20% to 30% of them appearing once. The CDR3 sequence is 13 residues long. J was trimmed by 14 bases and V by 7 bases; bases with no gene match: 14. The germline gives CDR1 SQVTM, CDR2 ANQGSEA. Notes on this clonotype: Its specificity is not known.

V and J are TRBV29-1 and TRBJ2-1; 10 bases are shared with TRBD2. This receptor was obtained from an adult woman who had mild COVID-19 (a few samples of this study predate the infection). Cell type and time point are not known. The specimen was PBMCs or a T cell subset sorted from them (not recorded which). The CDR3 DNA sequence: TGCAGCGCCCGGATGATAAGCGGGAGGGTAGAGTTCTTC. Translating gives CSARMISGRVEFF.